Included here is one T cell receptor beta chain sequence, with context. This CDR3 contains 15 residues. Germline values: CDR1 WSHSY, CDR2 SAAADI. The V and J ends lost 6 bases and 6 bases respectively, with 15 bases between them. These data come from a study of sequential checkpoint blockade in melanoma. The treatment was: randomized to nivolumab then ipilimumab (arm A) or the reverse (arm B). Sorted cells were live CD3+CD8+, lacking CD19 and CD56, from PBMCs. Sequencing was performed with immunoSEQ multiplex PCR; in TCRdb, only in-frame clones are kept and a portion is missing. The table records about 32,000 clones, approximately 86% of them present only once.

This TCR came from a human donor with melanoma. The chain uses TRBV10-2 and TRBJ1-6; possibly TRBD1 for D (6 bases). Sequencing was performed on CD8+ T cells sorted from blood (inferred from file names), taken from a patient given nivolumab and ipilimumab in sequence. The DNA of the CDR3 is TGCGCCAGCAGAATTGAGGGGGGGGCTAATTCACCCCTCCACTTT. As protein: CASRIEGGANSPLHF.